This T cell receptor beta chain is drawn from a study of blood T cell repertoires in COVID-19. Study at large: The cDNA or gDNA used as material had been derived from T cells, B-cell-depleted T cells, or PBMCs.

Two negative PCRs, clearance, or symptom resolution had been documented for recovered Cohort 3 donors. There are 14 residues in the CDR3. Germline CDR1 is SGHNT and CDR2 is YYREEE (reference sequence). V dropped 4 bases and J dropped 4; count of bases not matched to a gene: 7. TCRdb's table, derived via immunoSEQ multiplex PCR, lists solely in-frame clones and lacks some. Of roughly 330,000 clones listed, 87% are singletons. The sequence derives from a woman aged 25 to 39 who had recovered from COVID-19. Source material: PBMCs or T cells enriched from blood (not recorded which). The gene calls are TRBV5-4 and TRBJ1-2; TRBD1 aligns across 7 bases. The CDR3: CASSTTGPVYGYTF. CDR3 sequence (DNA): TGTGCCAGCAGCACGACAGGGCCTGTCTATGGCTACACCTTC.